This T cell receptor (beta chain) was retrieved from a study of T cells in Graves' hyperthyroidism and ophthalmopathy (dated by TCRdb to 2018 to 2020). For context, the study as a whole: Peripheral blood samples were taken at the time of initial diagnosis, prior to any treatment. After blood sampling, hyperthyroidism patients were treated with methimazole at a starting dose of 30 mg daily, and ophthalmopathy patients were treated with high-dose intravenous methylprednisolone. To identify distinguishing TCR V-J signatures, a discovery cohort of 90 to 100 patients was used, comprising 40 to 45 with Graves' ophthalmopathy and some 60 with stable Graves' hyperthyroidism. The study also compared thyroid tissue and blood T-cell repertoires from several Graves' hyperthyroidism patients. The paper describes TCR Vbeta CDR3 sequencing of about 140 peripheral blood samples, made up of around 41 ophthalmopathy patients, 70 to 80 hyperthyroidism patients and roughly 17 progressor patients. For training and testing, the approximately 97 patients in the discovery cohort were randomly divided in a 7:3 ratio. An independent validation cohort of about 20 hyperthyroidism patients and approximately 15 patients who later progressed to ophthalmopathy tested prospective prediction of ophthalmopathy.

The TCR beta CDR3 regions were amplified from the RNA transcripts. For the first round of RT-PCR on the TCR CDR3, the HTBI primer set was used together with the Qiagen OneStep RT-PCR kit. Libraries were constructed in a second round of multiplex PCR, after which size selection and purification were performed. Paired-end sequencing of the libraries was performed with 100 bp reads on an Illumina HiSeq2000. Turning to the authors' computational methods: SOAPnuke was used to process the raw data, throwing out any read that contained adapters or uncalled bases, had a mean Phred below 15, or lacked an exact constant-primer or identifier match. COPE v1.2.5 was used to merge high-quality paired reads, and clonotypes were defined as unique nucleotide sequences. MiTCR v1.1 was used to align the clonotypes against IMGT TRBV, TRBD and TRBJ reference segments. The analysis was restricted to V-J combinations with a frequency above 0.0001, which together covered 99.2% of the repertoires. The TCS score was defined as the ratio of F50 (clonal expansion) to E x V (chaos), calculated using BLOSUM62-based TCRdist between CDR3 peptides within each V-J. Welch's t-statistics and random forest reduced just over 500 V-J features to under 15, which were used in a naive Bayes classifier (R e1071). TCRdb passed the public sequencing reads through fastp at Q25 and MiXCR, retaining productive beta sequences. Rows are unified per CDR3 protein, each entry keeping the most common DNA and genes. TCRdb assigned the V and J calls; the authors' analysis was not used. In this sample the table shows over 500,000 distinct CDR3 sequences, 17% of which occur a single time. The top ten clonotypes cover around 17% of the sample.

Ophthalmopathy patients had moderately to severely active disease, Clinical Activity Score of at least 3, NOSPECS grade of at least 4, and duration under 3 months. Exclusion was applied to patients with uncontrolled infections, other autoimmune diseases, pregnancy or lactation. Diagnoses relied on clinical symptoms, serum thyroxine and TRAb, thyroid ultrasound and orbital computed tomography. PBMCs were separated from over 9 ml of fresh peripheral blood using Ficoll-Paque density gradient centrifugation. Total RNA was extracted using Trizol reagent, and RNA quality was assessed on an Agilent 2100 Bioanalyzer. A remark on this clonotype: Its antigen is still unknown. The input lacks base qualities; no much larger clone sits a single base away.

General study outcomes and caveats: In validation, progression to ophthalmopathy was predicted by the model with 70.59% sensitivity and around 76% specificity, a median of about 6 months before onset. Most expanded thyroid clonotypes (frequency above 0.001) were also found in blood, which suggests that blood repertoires may mirror thyroid immune responses. No statistical method was used to fix the sample size in advance, and group allocation was not hidden from the investigators. A model built on a 13 V-J signature distinguished ophthalmopathy from stable hyperthyroidism, reaching 85% to 90% sensitivity and around 81% specificity in cross-validation and 80%/75% in testing.

Sequences DFQATT (CDR1) and SNEGSKA (CDR2) are obtained from the germline V gene (reference sequence). V drops 3 bases and J drops 3 bases, leaving 15 bases in between. Counted from cysteine to phenylalanine, this CDR3 has 15 amino acids. The read is trimmed to its CDR3 DNA, 45 bases read in frame from base 1. The rearrangement combines TRBV20-1 with TRBJ1-5; no D segment can be confidently identified. The sequenced sample was blood. The sequence came from a woman aged 18-29 years with Graves' ophthalmopathy. The CDR3 amino acid sequence is: CSASEKAWYNQPQHF. DNA sequence: TGCAGTGCTAGCGAAAAGGCCTGGTACAATCAGCCCCAGCATTTT.